This TCR beta chain came from a study of cytomegalovirus exposure and HLA in healthy donors. Sequencing used immunoSEQ multiplex PCR; TCRdb keeps in-frame clones, though not all of them. The profile shows approximately 120,000 clones, around 95% of them singletons. The TCR comes from a young man in good health and CMV-seronegative. Sequencing used PBMCs.

The CDR3 spells CASSQDRGRSETQYF. The CDR3 DNA is TGTGCCAGCAGCCAGGACAGGGGGCGATCGGAGACCCAGTACTTC. The chain couples TRBV5-4 to TRBJ2-5; 11 positions match TRBD1. J was trimmed by 5 bases and V by 4 bases; bases with no gene match: 7. The CDR3 spans 15 residues. Germline V CDR1 and CDR2: SGHNT, YYREEE (reference sequence).